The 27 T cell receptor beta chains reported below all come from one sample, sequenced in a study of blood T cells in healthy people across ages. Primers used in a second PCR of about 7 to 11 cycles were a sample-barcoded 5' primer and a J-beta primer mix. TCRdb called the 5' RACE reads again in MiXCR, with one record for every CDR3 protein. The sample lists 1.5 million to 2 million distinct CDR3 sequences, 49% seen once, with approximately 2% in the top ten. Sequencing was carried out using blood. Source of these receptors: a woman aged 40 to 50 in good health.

In DNA, the CDR3 is TGTGCCAGCAGCCTTTATTCGGGAGATCGCGAGCAGTACTTC. Its translation: CASSLYSGDREQYF. The chain has TRBV3-1 and TRBJ2-7; D is possibly TRBD2 (6 bases). Germline loops: CDR1 LGHDT, CDR2 YNNKEL (reference sequence). This CDR3 comprises 14 residues. With 4 bases removed from V and 6 bases from J, the gap between germline ends came to 16 bases.

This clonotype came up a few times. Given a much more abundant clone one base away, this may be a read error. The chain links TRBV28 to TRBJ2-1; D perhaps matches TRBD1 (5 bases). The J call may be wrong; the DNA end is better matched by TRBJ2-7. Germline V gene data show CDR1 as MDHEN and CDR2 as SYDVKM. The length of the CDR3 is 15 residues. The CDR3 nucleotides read TGTGCCAGCAGTTTTGTAAGGGGCTCCTACAATGAGCAGTACTTC. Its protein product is CASSFVRGSYNEQYF.

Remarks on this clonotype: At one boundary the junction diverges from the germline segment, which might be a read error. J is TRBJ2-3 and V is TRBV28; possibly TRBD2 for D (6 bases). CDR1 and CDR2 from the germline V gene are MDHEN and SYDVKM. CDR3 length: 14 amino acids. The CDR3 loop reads CASSRAGTADTRYF. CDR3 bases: TGTGCCAGCAGTAGGGCGGGAACCGCGGATACGCGGTATTTT.

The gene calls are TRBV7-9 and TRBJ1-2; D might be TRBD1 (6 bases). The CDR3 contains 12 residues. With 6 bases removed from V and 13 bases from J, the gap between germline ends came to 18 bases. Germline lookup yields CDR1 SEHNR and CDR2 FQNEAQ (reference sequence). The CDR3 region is CASSNVQGFGTF. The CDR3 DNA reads TGTGCCAGCAGTAATGTACAGGGCTTTGGCACCTTC.

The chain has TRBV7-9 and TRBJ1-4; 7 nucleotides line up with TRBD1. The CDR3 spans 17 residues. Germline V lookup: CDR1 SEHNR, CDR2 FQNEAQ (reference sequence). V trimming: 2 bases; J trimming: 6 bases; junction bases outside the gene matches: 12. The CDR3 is CASSLTPSGTDDEKLFF. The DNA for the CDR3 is TGTGCCAGCAGCTTAACCCCCTCCGGGACAGATGATGAAAAACTGTTTTTT.

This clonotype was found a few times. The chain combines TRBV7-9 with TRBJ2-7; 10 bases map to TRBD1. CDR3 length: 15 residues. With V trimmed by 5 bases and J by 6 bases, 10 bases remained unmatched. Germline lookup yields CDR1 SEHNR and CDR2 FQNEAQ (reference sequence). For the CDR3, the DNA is TGTGCCAGCAGCAGGAATATGGGACAGGGGAGCGAGCAGTACTTC. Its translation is CASSRNMGQGSEQYF. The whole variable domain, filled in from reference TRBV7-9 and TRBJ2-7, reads DTGVSQNPRHKITKRGQNVTFRCDPISEHNRLYWYRQTLGQGPEFLTYFQNEAQLEKSRLLSDRFSAERPKGSFSTLEIQRTEQGDSAMYLCASSRNMGQGSEQYFGPGTRLTVT.

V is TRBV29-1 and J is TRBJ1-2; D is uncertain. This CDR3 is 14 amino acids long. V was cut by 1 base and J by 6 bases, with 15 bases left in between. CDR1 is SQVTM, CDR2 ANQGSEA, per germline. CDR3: CSVEGIRNWDGYTF. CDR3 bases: TGCAGCGTTGAAGGGATAAGGAATTGGGATGGCTACACCTTC.

The CDR3 DNA sequence: TGTGCCAGCTACTTACAGAGTAACACTGAAGCTTTCTTT. Its translation is CASYLQSNTEAFF. The chain uses TRBV7-9 and TRBJ1-1; D gene ambiguous. Germline CDR1 reads SEHNR; CDR2 reads FQNEAQ (reference sequence). V lost 8 bases to trimming and J lost 2 bases, with 12 bases between them. The CDR3 consists of 13 residues.

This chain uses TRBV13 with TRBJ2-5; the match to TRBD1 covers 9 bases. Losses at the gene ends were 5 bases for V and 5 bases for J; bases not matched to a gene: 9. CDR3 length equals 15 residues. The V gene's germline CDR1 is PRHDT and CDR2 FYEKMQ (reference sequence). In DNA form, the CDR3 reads TGTGCCAGCAGCCTCAGACAGGGGGGTTGGGAGACCCAGTACTTC. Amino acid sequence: CASSLRQGGWETQYF.

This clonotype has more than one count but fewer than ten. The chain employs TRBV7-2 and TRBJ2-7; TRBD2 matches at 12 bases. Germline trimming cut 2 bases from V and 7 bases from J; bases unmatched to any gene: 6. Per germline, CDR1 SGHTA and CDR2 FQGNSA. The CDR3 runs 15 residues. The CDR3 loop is CASSLLAGGPVEQYF. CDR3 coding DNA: TGTGCCAGCAGCTTACTAGCGGGGGGGCCGGTAGAGCAGTACTTC.

CDR3 residues: CASSYSGSYNSPLHF. As DNA, the CDR3 is TGTGCCAGCAGTTACTCCGGCAGCTATAATTCACCCCTCCACTTT. V is TRBV6-5 and J is TRBJ1-6; D is unresolved. Germline V lookup: CDR1 MNHEY, CDR2 SVGAGI. V was clipped by 0 bases and J by 3 bases, with 6 bases between them. The CDR3 has 15 residues.

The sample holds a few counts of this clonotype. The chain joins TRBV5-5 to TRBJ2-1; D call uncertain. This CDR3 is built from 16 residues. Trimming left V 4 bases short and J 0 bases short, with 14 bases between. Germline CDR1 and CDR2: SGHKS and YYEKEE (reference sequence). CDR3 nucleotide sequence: TGTGCCAGCAGCCAGCAAACGGTCAGCTCCTACAATGAGCAGTTCTTC. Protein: CASSQQTVSSYNEQFF.

Here the CDR3 DNA reads TGTGCCAGCAGCCCCCGACAGGCACCTTACAATGAGCAGTTCTTC. This codes for CASSPRQAPYNEQFF. The chain combines TRBV7-9 with TRBJ2-1, with D maybe TRBD1 (6 bases). Trimming left V 5 bases short and J 4 bases short, with 15 bases between. This CDR3 is 15 amino acids long. Germline CDR1 SEHNR, CDR2 FQNEAQ (reference sequence). The full variable domain, with the rest looked up from reference TRBV7-9 and TRBJ2-1, is DTGVSQNPRHKITKRGQNVTFRCDPISEHNRLYWYRQTLGQGPEFLTYFQNEAQLEKSRLLSDRFSAERPKGSFSTLEIQRTEQGDSAMYLCASSPRQAPYNEQFFGPGTRLTVL.

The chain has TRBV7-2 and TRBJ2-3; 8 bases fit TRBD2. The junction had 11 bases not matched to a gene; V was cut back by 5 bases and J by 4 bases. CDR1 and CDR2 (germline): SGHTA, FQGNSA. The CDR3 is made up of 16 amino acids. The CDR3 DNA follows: TGTGCCAGCAGCAGACGTAGCCGGGGGGGCTCAGATACGCAGTATTTT. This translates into CASSRRSRGGSDTQYF.

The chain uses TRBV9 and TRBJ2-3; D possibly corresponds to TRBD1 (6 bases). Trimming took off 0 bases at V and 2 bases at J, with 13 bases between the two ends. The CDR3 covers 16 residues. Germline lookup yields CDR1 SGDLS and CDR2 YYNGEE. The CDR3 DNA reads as TGTGCCAGCAGCGTAGCGGGCGGACAGCACACAGATACGCAGTATTTT. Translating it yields CASSVAGGQHTDTQYF. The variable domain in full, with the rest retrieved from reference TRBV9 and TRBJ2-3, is DSGVTQTPKHLITATGQRVTLRCSPRSGDLSVYWYQQSLDQGLQFLIQYYNGEERAKGNILERFSAQQFPDLHSELNLSSLELGDSALYFCASSVAGGQHTDTQYFGPGTRLTVL.

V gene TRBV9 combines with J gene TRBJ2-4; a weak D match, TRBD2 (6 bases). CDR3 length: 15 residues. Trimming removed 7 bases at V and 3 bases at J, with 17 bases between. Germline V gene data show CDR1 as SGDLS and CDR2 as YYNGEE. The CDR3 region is CASGGAGGYKNIQYF. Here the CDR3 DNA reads TGTGCCAGCGGCGGAGCCGGGGGATACAAAAACATTCAGTACTTC.

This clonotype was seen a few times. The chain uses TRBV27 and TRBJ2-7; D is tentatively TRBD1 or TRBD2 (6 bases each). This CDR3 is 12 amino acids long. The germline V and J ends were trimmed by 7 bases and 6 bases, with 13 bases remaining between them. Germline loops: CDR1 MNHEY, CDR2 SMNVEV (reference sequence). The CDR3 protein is CASMQGTAEQYF. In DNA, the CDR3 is TGTGCCAGCATGCAGGGGACTGCCGAGCAGTACTTC.

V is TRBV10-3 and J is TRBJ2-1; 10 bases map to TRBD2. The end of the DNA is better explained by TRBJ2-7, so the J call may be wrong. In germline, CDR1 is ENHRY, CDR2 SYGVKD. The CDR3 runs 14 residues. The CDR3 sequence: CAVDVAGGYNEQYF. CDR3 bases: TGTGCCGTAGATGTAGCGGGGGGCTACAATGAGCAGTACTTC.

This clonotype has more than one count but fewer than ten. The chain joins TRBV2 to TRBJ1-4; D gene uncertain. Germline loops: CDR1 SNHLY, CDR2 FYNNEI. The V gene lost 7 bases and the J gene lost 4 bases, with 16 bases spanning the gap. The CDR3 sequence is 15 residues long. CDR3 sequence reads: CASTERPGRNEKLFF. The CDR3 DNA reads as TGTGCCAGCACCGAACGTCCCGGGCGTAATGAAAAACTGTTTTTT.

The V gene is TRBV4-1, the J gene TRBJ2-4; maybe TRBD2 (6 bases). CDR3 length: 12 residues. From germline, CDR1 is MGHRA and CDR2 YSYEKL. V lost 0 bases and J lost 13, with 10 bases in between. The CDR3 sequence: CASSQEGGKQYF. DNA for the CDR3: TGCGCCAGCAGCCAAGAGGGGGGAAAGCAGTACTTC.

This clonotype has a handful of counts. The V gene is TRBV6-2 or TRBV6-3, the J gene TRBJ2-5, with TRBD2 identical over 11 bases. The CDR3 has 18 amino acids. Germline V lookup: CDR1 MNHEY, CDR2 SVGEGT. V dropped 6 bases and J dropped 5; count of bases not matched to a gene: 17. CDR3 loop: CASSTSPLAGGRRETQYF. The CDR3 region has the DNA TGTGCCAGCAGCACCTCCCCATTAGCGGGGGGGCGACGCGAGACCCAGTACTTC.

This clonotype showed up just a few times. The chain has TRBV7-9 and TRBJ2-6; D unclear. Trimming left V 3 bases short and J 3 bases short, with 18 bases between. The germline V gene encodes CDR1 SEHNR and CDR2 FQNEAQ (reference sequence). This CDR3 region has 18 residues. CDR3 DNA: TGTGCCAGCAGCTTTTCGCGTCACATAGGGAATGGGGCCAACGTCCTGACTTTC. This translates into CASSFSRHIGNGANVLTF.

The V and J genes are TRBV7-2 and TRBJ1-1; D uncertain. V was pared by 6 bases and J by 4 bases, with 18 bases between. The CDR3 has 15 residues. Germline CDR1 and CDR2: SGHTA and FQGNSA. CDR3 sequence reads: CASRERALESTEAFF. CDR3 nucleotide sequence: TGTGCCAGCAGAGAAAGGGCCCTGGAGAGCACTGAAGCTTTCTTT.

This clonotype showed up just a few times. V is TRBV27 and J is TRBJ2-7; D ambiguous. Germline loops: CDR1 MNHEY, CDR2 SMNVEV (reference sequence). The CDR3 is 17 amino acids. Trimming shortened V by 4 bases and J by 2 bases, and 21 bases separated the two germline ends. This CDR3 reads CASSSSGLEMGAYEQYF. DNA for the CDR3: TGTGCCAGCAGTTCCTCCGGGCTCGAAATGGGCGCCTACGAGCAGTACTTC.

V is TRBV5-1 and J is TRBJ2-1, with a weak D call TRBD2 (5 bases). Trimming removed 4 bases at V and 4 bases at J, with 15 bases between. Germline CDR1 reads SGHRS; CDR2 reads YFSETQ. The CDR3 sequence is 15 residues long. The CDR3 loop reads CASSRERQEYNEQFF. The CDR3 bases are TGCGCCAGCAGCCGGGAAAGGCAGGAGTACAATGAGCAGTTCTTC.

The CDR3 DNA reads as TGTGCTTACTTATGGCAGGGGGCTACCAATCAGCCCCAGCATTTT. It codes for CAYLWQGATNQPQHF. This sequence joins TRBV7-9 and TRBJ1-5; TRBD1 matches at 8 bases. The CDR3 loop spans 15 amino acids. Germline-derived CDR1 and CDR2 are SEHNR and FQNEAQ (reference sequence).

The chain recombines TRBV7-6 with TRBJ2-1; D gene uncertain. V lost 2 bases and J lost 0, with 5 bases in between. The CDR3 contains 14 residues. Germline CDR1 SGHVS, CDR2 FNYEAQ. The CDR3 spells CASSLHHSYNEQFF. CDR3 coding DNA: TGTGCCAGCAGCTTACACCACTCCTACAATGAGCAGTTCTTC.